Shown below are 22 T cell receptor beta chains from a single sample sequenced in a study of CD8 T cells in Susac syndrome. An input of 0.5 to 1 ug of RNA was subjected to reverse transcription using random hexamers. Each CDR3 protein is one row after TCRdb ran MiXCR on the immunoSEQ multiplex PCR reads. The profile shows 150,000 to 200,000 distinct CDR3 sequences, over 85% of them singletons. Input material: CD4+ T cells from PBMCs. These TCRs come from a human donor in good health.

V gene TRBV25-1 combines with J gene TRBJ1-2; D unresolved. The CDR3 is made up of 11 amino acids. The germline gives CDR1 MGHDK, CDR2 SYGVNS. Trimming cost V 9 bases and J 6 bases, with 11 bases left between them. The chain's CDR3 is CASSGLNGYTF. CDR3 sequence (DNA): TGTGCCAGTTCCGGCCTCAATGGCTACACCTTC.

This clonotype has just one count. The genes are TRBV6-2 or TRBV6-3 and TRBJ1-2; D ambiguous. Germline V gene sequence: CDR1 MNHEY, CDR2 SVGEGT. The ends were cut back, 10 bases at V and 0 bases at J, with 9 bases in the middle. The CDR3 loop spans 12 amino acids. CDR3 sequence (DNA): TGTGCCACCAGGACCTCTAACTATGGCTACACCTTC. This gives the protein CATRTSNYGYTF.

This chain links TRBV19 with TRBJ1-5, with 7 bases that match TRBD1. There are 16 residues in the CDR3. CDR1 is LNHDA, CDR2 SQIVND, per germline (reference sequence). V gave up 7 bases and J gave up 0 bases; unmatched junction bases: 9. The CDR3 loop reads CASKPLTGYSNQPQHF. The CDR3, as DNA: TGTGCCAGTAAACCTCTGACAGGGTATAGCAATCAGCCCCAGCATTTT.

This sequence joins TRBV29-1 and TRBJ1-1; a weak D match, TRBD1 (5 bases). In germline, CDR1 is SQVTM, CDR2 ANQGSEA. The CDR3 length is 12 residues. The CDR3 here is CTGGLPNTEAFF. CDR3 DNA sequence: TGCACGGGGGGACTACCGAACACTGAAGCTTTCTTT.

The rearrangement uses TRBV5-4 and TRBJ2-2; 8 bases fit TRBD2. V shed 1 base and J 3 bases; nucleotides not matched to a gene: 5. The CDR3 length is 16 residues. Germline CDR1 SGHNT, CDR2 YYREEE (reference sequence). The CDR3 nucleotides are TGTGCCAGCAGCTTGAGCCGGGGGGGGGACACCGGGGAGCTGTTTTTT. This sequence encodes CASSLSRGGDTGELFF. Full variable domain (missing parts from reference TRBV5-4 and TRBJ2-2): ETGVTQSPTHLIKTRGQQVTLRCSSQSGHNTVSWYQQALGQGPQFIFQYYREEENGRGNFPPRFSGLQFPNYSSELNVNALELDDSALYLCASSLSRGGDTGELFFGEGSRLTVL.

The DNA of the CDR3 is TGTGCCAGCAGCTTAGCCGGGACTAGCGGGGTCCAGGGGACGCAGTATTTT. It yields the protein CASSLAGTSGVQGTQYF. The V call is TRBV7-2, the J call TRBJ2-3, with 13 bases that match TRBD2. Losses at the gene ends were 0 bases for V and 9 bases for J; bases not matched to a gene: 9. Germline values: CDR1 SGHTA, CDR2 FQGNSA. This CDR3 region has 17 residues. Full variable domain (outside the CDR3, taken from reference TRBV7-2 and TRBJ2-3): GAGVSQSPSNKVTEKGKDVELRCDPISGHTALYWYRQSLGQGLEFLIYFQGNSAPDKSGLPSDRFSAERTGGSVSTLTIQRTQQEDSAVYLCASSLAGTSGVQGTQYFGPGTRLTVL.

V is TRBV20-1 and J is TRBJ1-6; perhaps TRBD1 as D (6 bases). The CDR3 contains 12 residues. Trimming shortened V by 6 bases and J by 5 bases, and 8 bases separated the two germline ends. Germline CDR1 DFQATT, CDR2 SNEGSKA (reference sequence). CDR3 sequence: CSAGQHNSPLHF. In nucleotides, the CDR3 is TGCAGTGCAGGACAGCATAATTCACCCCTCCACTTT.

This chain joins TRBV19 and TRBJ1-2; D is undetermined. V was shortened by 4 bases and J by 0 bases, with 12 bases between the two germline ends. From germline, CDR1 is LNHDA and CDR2 SQIVND (reference sequence). The CDR3 extends over 15 amino acids. The CDR3 DNA reads as TGTGCCAGTAGTACCTCCGGGGAAGCTAACTATGGCTACACCTTC. It yields the protein CASSTSGEANYGYTF.

The rearrangement links TRBV7-8 to TRBJ2-7, with D unresolved. Germline CDR1 is SGHVS and CDR2 is FQNEAQ. CDR3 length equals 12 residues. The V end was cut by 4 bases, the J end by 0 bases, with 4 bases between. The CDR3 sequence: CASSSYSYEQYF. Written as DNA, the CDR3 is TGTGCCAGCAGCTCCTACTCCTACGAGCAGTACTTC.

This rearrangement joins TRBV30 to TRBJ2-1; D might be TRBD1 or TRBD2, each matching 5 bases. Germline V CDR1 and CDR2: GTSNPN, SVGIG (reference sequence). The CDR3 has 13 amino acids. V dropped 6 bases and J dropped 7 bases, with 16 bases sitting between them. The CDR3 bases are TGTGCCTGTTCCGGGACGGCGAGGAATGAGCAGTTCTTC. Protein: CACSGTARNEQFF.

The gene calls are TRBV28 and TRBJ1-1; TRBD1 might be the D (5 bases). The CDR3 runs to 11 residues. The germline V and J ends were trimmed by 7 bases and 8 bases, with 11 bases remaining between them. The V gene's germline CDR1 is MDHEN and CDR2 SYDVKM. The CDR3 sequence: CASTLRGEAFF. CDR3 nucleotide sequence: TGTGCCAGCACCCTGAGGGGAGAAGCTTTCTTT.

This clonotype has a single count. The V and J genes are TRBV7-2 and TRBJ2-3, with 8 bases lining up with TRBD2. This CDR3 is built from 13 residues. The ends lost 3 bases at V and 8 bases at J; junction bases unmatched: 4. The germline gives CDR1 SGHTA, CDR2 FQGNSA. DNA for the CDR3: TGTGCCAGCAGCTTGGTTCTAGCGGGTACGCAGTATTTT. It translates to CASSLVLAGTQYF.

The J gene is TRBJ1-2, the V gene TRBV11-1, with D possibly matching TRBD1 (5 bases). With 4 bases removed from V and 5 bases from J, the gap between germline ends came to 8 bases. Germline CDR1 reads SGHAT; CDR2 reads FQDESV (reference sequence). This CDR3 spans 12 amino acids. The CDR3 reads CASSSDRYGYTF. The CDR3 DNA reads TGTGCCAGCAGCTCCGACAGATATGGCTACACCTTC. The whole variable domain, filled in from reference TRBV11-1 and TRBJ1-2, reads EAEVAQSPRYKITEKSQAVAFWCDPISGHATLYWYRQILGQGPELLVQFQDESVVDDSQLPKDRFSAERLKGVDSTLKIQPAELGDSAMYLCASSSDRYGYTFGSGTRLTVV.

The V and J genes are TRBV5-1 and TRBJ2-2, with 7 bases fitting TRBD1. V shed 3 bases and J 5 bases; nucleotides not matched to a gene: 1. The CDR3 covers 13 residues. The V gene's germline CDR1 is SGHRS and CDR2 YFSETQ. CDR3 nucleotides: TGCGCCAGCAGCTCACAGGGGACCGGGGAGCTGTTTTTT. It specifies CASSSQGTGELFF.

The V call is TRBV7-2, the J call TRBJ2-3; no clear D. V dropped 1 base and J dropped 12 bases, with 17 bases sitting between them. This CDR3 region has 14 residues. Germline V gene data show CDR1 as SGHTA and CDR2 as FQGNSA. The CDR3 loop is CASSLGAEAPGQYF. CDR3 coding DNA: TGTGCCAGCAGCTTAGGGGCCGAAGCCCCTGGCCAGTATTTT.

This sequence joins TRBV5-1 and TRBJ2-5; 8 bases line up with TRBD2. Germline CDR1 reads SGHRS; CDR2 reads YFSETQ. The length of the CDR3 is 15 residues. V lost 0 bases and J lost 5; bases outside the gene matches: 6. CDR3 sequence (DNA): TGCGCCAGCAGCTTGGGAGGGACTAGTGGCGAGACCCAGTACTTC. This codes for CASSLGGTSGETQYF.

The chain employs TRBV5-1 and TRBJ1-2, with TRBD1 matching over 8 bases. V dropped 0 bases and J dropped 8; count of bases not matched to a gene: 12. The CDR3 is made up of 16 amino acids. Per the germline V gene, CDR1 is SGHRS and CDR2 is YFSETQ. CDR3 DNA: TGCGCCAGCAGCTTGGGGTCCGGACAGGGAACTAGCGGCTACACCTTC. Translation: CASSLGSGQGTSGYTF.

This clonotype is a singleton in its sample. The rearrangement links TRBV14 to TRBJ1-1, with 7 bases matching TRBD1. Germline V lookup: CDR1 SGHDN, CDR2 FVKESK. Trimming at V came to 4 bases and at J to 5 bases, leaving 10 bases not matched to a gene. The CDR3 runs to 15 residues. The CDR3 bases are TGTGCCAGCAGCCCTGTGACCAGGGGGGAGACTGAAGCTTTCTTT. Encoded protein: CASSPVTRGETEAFF.

V is TRBV7-2 and J is TRBJ1-2, with no clear D. Germline assignment: CDR1 SGHTA and CDR2 FQGNSA. The V end was cut by 5 bases, the J end by 7 bases, with 17 bases between. The CDR3 sequence is 14 residues long. In DNA, the CDR3 is TGTGCCAGCAGCCCCACACGGTCACGCAGTGGCTACACCTTC. Protein: CASSPTRSRSGYTF.

This chain links TRBV23-1 with TRBJ1-5; D perhaps matches TRBD1 (5 bases). TRBV23-1 qualifies as an ORF whose function is uncertain. V was shortened by 6 bases and J by 0 bases, with 15 bases between the two germline ends. This CDR3 spans 16 amino acids. CDR3 sequence reads: CASRGLRIHSNQPQHF. The CDR3 DNA reads TGCGCCAGCAGGGGGCTAAGAATCCATAGCAATCAGCCCCAGCATTTT.

This chain links TRBV10-3 with TRBJ1-2; D uncertain. Germline-derived CDR1 and CDR2 are ENHRY and SYGVKD. V lost 10 bases and J lost 4, with 16 bases in between. The CDR3 sequence is 13 residues long. The CDR3 here is CATKDEVVYGYTF. Written as DNA, the CDR3 is TGTGCCACCAAGGACGAGGTTGTCTATGGCTACACCTTC.

The CDR3 coding sequence is TGCGCCAGCAGCTCCGGAGGGGGTCTTCGGGGCTACACCTTC. Protein product: CASSSGGGLRGYTF. The gene calls are TRBV5-1 and TRBJ1-2; D may be TRBD1 (6 bases). The germline CDR1 and CDR2 sequences are SGHRS and YFSETQ. Trimming stripped 3 bases from V and 8 bases from J, with 17 bases between. CDR3 size: 14 residues.